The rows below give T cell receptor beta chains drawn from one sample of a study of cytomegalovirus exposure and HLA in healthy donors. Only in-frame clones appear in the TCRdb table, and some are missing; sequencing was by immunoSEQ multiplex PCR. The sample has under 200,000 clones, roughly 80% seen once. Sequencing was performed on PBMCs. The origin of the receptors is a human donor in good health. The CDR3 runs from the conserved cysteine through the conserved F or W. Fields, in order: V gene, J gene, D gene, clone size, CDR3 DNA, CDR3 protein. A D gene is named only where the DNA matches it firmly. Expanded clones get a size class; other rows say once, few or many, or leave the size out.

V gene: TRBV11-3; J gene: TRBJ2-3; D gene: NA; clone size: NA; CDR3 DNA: TGTGCCAGCAGTAAAACAGGGTCGGCAGATACGCAGTATTTT; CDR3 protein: CASSKTGSADTQYF
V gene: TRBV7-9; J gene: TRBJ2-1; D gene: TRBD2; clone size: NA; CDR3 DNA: TGTGCCAGCAGTTCTTTTAGCGGGGACTACAATGAGCAGTTCTTC; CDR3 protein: CASSSFSGDYNEQFF
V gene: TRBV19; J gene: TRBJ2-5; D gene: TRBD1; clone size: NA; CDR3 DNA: TGTGCCAGTAGTCCCAGGGGGCGGGAGACCCAGTACTTC; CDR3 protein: CASSPRGRETQYF
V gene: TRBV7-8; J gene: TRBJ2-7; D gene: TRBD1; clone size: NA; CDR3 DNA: TGTGCCAGCAGCCCCGGGACAGGGTCCTACGAGCAGTACTTC; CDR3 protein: CASSPGTGSYEQYF
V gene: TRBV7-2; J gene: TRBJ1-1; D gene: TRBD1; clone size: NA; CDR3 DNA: TGTGCCAGCAGCCGTCCCGGGACAGCGGGCACTGAAGCTTTCTTT; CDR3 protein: CASSRPGTAGTEAFF
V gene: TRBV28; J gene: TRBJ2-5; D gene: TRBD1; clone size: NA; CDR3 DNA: TGTGCCAGCAGGGTCAGGGGGTACCAAGAGACCCAGTACTTC; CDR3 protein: CASRVRGYQETQYF
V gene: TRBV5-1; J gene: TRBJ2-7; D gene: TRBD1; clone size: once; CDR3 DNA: TGCGCCAGCAGCTTACAGGGGGTCGCCTACGAGCAGTACTTC; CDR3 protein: CASSLQGVAYEQYF
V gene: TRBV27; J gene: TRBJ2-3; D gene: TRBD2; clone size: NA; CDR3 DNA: TGTGCCAGCAGTTTAAGGACTAGCGGGGGTAGAGATACGCAGTATTTT; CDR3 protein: CASSLRTSGGRDTQYF
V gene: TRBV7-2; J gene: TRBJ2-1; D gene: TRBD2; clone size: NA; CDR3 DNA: TGTGCCAGCAGCTTAGTTCTCGGGGGGGCTAATGAGCAGTTCTTC; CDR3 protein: CASSLVLGGANEQFF
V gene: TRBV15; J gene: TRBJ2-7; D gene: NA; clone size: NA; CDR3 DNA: TGTGCCACCAGCAGAGGGACAAGTTCCGCCTACGAGCAGTACTTC; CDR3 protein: CATSRGTSSAYEQYF
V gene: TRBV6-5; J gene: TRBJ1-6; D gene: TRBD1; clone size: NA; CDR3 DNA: TGTGCCAGCAACAGGGGGCAAGATTCACCCCTCCACTTT; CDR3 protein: CASNRGQDSPLHF
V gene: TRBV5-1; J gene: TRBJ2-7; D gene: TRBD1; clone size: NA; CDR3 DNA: TGCGCCAGCAGCTTGGGGACAGGGGCCTACGAGCAGTACTTC; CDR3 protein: CASSLGTGAYEQYF
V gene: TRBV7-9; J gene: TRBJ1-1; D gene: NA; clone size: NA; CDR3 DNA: TGTGCCAGCAGCTTAGGCGGGTCCCTTAACACTGAAGCTTTCTTT; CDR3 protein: CASSLGGSLNTEAFF
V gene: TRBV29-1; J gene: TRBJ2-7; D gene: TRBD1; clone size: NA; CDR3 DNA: TGCAGCGTTGAAGATCTATCGGACAGGAGGTACTTC; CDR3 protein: CSVEDLSDRRYF
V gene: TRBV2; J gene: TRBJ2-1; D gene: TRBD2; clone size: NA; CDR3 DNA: TGTGCCAGCAGTCGGGGGGGGGTGGCTTACAATGAGCAGTTCTTC; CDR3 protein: CASSRGGVAYNEQFF
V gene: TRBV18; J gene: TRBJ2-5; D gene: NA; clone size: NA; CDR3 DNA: TGTGCCAGCTCACTACAAGAGACCCAGTACTTC; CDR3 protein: CASSLQETQYF
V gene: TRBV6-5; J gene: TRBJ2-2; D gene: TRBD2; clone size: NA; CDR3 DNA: TGTGCCAGCAGTACGACTAGCGGGGGGGCCGGGGAGCTGTTTTTT; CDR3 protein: CASSTTSGGAGELFF
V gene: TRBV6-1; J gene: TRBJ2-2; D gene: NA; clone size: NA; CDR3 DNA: TGTGCCAGCAGTGAGACTTGGACCGGGGAGCTGTTTTTT; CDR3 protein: CASSETWTGELFF
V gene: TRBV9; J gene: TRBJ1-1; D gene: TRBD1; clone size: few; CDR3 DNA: TGTGCCAGCAGCGTGACAGGGGGAAGGACTGAAGCTTTCTTT; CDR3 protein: CASSVTGGRTEAFF
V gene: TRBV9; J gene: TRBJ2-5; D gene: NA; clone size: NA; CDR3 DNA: TGTGCCAGCGCCAACCCGGGGATCGAGACCCAGTACTTC; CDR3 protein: CASANPGIETQYF
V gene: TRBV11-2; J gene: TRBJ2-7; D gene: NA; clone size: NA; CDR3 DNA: TGTGCCAGCAGCTTAGACGGGGCAGGGCGGGGGCCGGTTTACGGGCAGTACTTC; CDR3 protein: CASSLDGAGRGPVYGQYF
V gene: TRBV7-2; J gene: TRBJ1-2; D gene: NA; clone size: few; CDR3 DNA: TGTGCCAGCAGCACACAGCTTTTGGACTACACCTTC; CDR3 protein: CASSTQLLDYTF
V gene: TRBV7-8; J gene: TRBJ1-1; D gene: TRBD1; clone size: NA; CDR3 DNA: TGTGCCAGCAGCCTCGGGACAGGGGGGAACACTGAAGCTTTCTTT; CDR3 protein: CASSLGTGGNTEAFF
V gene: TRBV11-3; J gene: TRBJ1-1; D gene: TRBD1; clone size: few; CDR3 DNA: TGTGCCAGCAGCAACAGGGGAGACACTGAAGCTTTCTTT; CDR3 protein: CASSNRGDTEAFF
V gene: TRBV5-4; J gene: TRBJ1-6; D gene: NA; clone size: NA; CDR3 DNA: TGTGCCAGCAGGAGAGACAGATCCTATAATTCACCCCTCCACTTT; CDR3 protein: CASRRDRSYNSPLHF
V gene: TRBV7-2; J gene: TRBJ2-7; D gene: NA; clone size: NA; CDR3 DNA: TGTGCCAGCAGCTTAGCGCTAGGGAGGCGCGAGCAGTACTTC; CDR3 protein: CASSLALGRREQYF
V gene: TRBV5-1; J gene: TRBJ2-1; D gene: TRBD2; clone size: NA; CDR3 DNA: TGCGCCAGCAGCTTGGCGGGGCTAGCGGGGGGGTACAATGAGCAGTTCTTC; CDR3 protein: CASSLAGLAGGYNEQFF
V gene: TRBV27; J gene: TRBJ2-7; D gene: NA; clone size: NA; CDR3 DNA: TGTGCCAGCAGTGCGGGGTCTACCTACGAGCAGTACTTC; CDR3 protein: CASSAGSTYEQYF
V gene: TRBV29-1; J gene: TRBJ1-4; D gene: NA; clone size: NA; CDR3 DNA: TGCAGCGTTACAGATGCAACTAATGAAAAACTGTTTTTT; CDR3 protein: CSVTDATNEKLFF
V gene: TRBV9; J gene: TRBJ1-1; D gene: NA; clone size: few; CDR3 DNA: TGTGCCAGCAGCGAACTTTACAACACTGAAGCTTTCTTT; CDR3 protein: CASSELYNTEAFF
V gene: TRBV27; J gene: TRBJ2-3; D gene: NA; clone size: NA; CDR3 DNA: TGTGCCAGCAGTTTGGCTCCCTCGACAGATACGCAGTATTTT; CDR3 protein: CASSLAPSTDTQYF
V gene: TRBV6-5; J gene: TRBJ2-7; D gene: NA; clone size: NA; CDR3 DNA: TGTGCCAGCAGCCACGACAGGACCCCGTACGAGCAGTACTTC; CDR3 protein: CASSHDRTPYEQYF
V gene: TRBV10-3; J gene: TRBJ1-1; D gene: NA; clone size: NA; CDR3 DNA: TGTGCCATCAGGATAGGACAGAACACTGAAGCTTTCTTT; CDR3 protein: CAIRIGQNTEAFF
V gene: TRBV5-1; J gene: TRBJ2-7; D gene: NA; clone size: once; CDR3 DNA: TGCGCCAGCAGCTTGGAGGGAGAGAGCTACGAGCAGTACTTC; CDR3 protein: CASSLEGESYEQYF
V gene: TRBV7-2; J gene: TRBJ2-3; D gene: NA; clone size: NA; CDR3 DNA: TGTGCCAGCAGCTTGGGGGGGCCCTCAGATACGCAGTATTTT; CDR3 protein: CASSLGGPSDTQYF
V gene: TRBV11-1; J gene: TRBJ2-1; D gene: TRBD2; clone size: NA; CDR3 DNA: TGTGCCAGCAGCTTAATAGCTAGCGGGAACAATGAGCAGTTCTTC; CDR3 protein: CASSLIASGNNEQFF
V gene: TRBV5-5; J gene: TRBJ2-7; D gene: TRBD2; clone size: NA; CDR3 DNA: TGTGCCAGCAGCCTAGCGGGGGCGACCTACGAGCAGTACTTC; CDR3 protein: CASSLAGATYEQYF
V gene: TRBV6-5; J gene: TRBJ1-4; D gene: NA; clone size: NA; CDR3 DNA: TGTGCCAGCACAACAGTCTCCAATGAAAAACTGTTTTTT; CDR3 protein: CASTTVSNEKLFF
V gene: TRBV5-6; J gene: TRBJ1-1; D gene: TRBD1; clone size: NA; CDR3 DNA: TGTGCCAGCAGCCTGACAGGGATTTACACTGAAGCTTTCTTT; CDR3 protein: CASSLTGIYTEAFF